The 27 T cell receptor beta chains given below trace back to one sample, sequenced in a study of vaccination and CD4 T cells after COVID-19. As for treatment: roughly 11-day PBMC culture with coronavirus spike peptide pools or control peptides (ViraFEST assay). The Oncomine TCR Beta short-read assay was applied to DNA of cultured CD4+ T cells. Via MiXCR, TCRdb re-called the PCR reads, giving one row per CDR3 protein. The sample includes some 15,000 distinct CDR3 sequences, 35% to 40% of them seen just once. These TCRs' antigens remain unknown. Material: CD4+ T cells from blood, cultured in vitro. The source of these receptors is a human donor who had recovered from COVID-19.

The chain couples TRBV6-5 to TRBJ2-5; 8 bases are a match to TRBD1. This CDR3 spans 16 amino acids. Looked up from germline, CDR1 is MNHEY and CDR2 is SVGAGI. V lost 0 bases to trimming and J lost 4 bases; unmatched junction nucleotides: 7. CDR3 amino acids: CASSYSATGVRETQYF. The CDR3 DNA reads TGTGCCAGCAGTTACTCGGCGACAGGGGTTCGAGAGACCCAGTACTTC.

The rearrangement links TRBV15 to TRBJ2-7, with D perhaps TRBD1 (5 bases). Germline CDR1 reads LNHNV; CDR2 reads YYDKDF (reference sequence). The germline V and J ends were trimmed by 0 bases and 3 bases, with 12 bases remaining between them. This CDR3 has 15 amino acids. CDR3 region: CATSRDRGHYYEQYF. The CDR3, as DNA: TGTGCCACCAGCAGAGATCGAGGACATTACTACGAGCAGTACTTC.

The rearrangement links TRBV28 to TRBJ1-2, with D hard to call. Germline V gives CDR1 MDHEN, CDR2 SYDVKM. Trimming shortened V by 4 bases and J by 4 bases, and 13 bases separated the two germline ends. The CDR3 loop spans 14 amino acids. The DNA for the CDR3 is TGTGCCAGCAGTTATTCTGCGGGAAGCTATGGCTACACCTTC. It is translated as CASSYSAGSYGYTF.

CDR3 sequence: CASSLAPAGVGHREQFF. In DNA form, the CDR3 reads TGTGCCAGCAGCTTAGCCCCCGCGGGGGTAGGTCATCGGGAGCAGTTCTTC. J is TRBJ2-1 and V is TRBV7-9, with 7 positions matching TRBD2. Per germline, CDR1 SEHNR and CDR2 FQNEAQ (reference sequence). The CDR3 consists of 17 residues. The junction had 15 bases not matched to a gene; V was cut back by 0 bases and J by 10 bases.

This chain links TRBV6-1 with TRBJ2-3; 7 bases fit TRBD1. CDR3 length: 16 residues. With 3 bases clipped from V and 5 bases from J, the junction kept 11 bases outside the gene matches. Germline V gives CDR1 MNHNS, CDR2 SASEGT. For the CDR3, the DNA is TGTGCCAGCAGTGAGACAGGGCGAGTCACAGGAGATACGCAGTATTTT. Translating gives CASSETGRVTGDTQYF.

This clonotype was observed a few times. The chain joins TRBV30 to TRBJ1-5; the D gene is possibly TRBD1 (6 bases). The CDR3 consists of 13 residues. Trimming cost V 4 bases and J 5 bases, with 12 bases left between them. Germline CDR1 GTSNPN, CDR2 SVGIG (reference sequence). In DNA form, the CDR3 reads TGTGCCTGGACGAACAGGGCCGATCAGCCCCAGCATTTT. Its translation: CAWTNRADQPQHF.

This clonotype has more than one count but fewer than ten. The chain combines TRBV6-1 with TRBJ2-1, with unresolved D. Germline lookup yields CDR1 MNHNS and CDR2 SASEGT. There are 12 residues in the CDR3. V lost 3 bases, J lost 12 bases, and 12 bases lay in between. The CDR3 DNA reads TGTGCCAGCAGTGATCACCTCCCGGGGCAGTTCTTC. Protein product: CASSDHLPGQFF.

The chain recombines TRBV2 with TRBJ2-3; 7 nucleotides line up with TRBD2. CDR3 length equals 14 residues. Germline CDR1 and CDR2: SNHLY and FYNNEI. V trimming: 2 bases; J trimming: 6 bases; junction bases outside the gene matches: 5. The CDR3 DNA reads TGTGCCAGCAGTGAACTCCCGGGAGGCGATACGCAGTATTTT. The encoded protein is CASSELPGGDTQYF.

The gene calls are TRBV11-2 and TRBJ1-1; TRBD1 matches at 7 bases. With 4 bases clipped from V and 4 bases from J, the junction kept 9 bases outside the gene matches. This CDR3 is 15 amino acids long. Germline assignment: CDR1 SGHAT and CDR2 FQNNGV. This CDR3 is CASSSRGTLGTEAFF. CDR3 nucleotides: TGTGCCAGCAGCTCCAGGGGGACTTTGGGCACTGAAGCTTTCTTT.

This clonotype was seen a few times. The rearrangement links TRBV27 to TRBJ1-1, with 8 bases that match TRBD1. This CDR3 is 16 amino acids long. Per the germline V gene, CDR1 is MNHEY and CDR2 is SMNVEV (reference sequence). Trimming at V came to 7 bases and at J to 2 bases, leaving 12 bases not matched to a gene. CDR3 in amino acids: CASTKTPGQGNTEAFF. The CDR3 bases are TGTGCCAGCACTAAAACCCCCGGACAGGGTAACACTGAAGCTTTCTTT.

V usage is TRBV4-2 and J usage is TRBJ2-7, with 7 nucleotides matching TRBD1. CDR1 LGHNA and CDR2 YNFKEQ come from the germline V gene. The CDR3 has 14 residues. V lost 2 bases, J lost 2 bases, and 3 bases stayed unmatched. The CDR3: CASSQPGTAYEQYF. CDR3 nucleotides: TGTGCCAGCAGCCAACCGGGGACAGCCTACGAGCAGTACTTC.

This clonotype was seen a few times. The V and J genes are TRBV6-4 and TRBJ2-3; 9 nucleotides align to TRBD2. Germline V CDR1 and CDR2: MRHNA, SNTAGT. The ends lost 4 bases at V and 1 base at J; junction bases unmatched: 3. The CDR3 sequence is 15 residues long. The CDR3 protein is CASSGVAGGTDTQYF. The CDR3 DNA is TGTGCCAGCAGTGGGGTAGCGGGAGGCACAGATACGCAGTATTTT.

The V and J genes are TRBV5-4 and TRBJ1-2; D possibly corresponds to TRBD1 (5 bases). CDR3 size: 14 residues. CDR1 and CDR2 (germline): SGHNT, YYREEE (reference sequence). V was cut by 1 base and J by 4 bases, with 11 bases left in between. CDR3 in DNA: TGTGCCAGCAGCTTGCAGGGCCAAGTCTATGGCTACACCTTC. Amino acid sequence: CASSLQGQVYGYTF.

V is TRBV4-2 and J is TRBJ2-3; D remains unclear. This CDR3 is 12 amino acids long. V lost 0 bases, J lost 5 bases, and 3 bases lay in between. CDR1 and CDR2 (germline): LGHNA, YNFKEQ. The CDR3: CASSQDGDTQYF. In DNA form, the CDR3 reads TGTGCCAGCAGCCAAGATGGAGATACGCAGTATTTT.

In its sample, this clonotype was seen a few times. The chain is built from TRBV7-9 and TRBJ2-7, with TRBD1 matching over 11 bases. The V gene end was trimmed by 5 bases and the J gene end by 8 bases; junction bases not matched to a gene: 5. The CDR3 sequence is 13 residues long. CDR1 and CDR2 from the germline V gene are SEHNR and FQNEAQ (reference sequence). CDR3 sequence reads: CASSPRTGGQQYF. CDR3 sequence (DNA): TGTGCCAGCAGCCCCCGGACAGGGGGCCAGCAGTACTTC.

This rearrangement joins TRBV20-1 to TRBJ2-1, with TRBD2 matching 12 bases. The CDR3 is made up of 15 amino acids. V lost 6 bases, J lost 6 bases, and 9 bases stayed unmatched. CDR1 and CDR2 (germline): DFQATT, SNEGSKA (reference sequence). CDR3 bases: TGCAGTGCCAACCGACTAGCGGGAGCGTTCAATGAGCAGTTCTTC. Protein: CSANRLAGAFNEQFF.

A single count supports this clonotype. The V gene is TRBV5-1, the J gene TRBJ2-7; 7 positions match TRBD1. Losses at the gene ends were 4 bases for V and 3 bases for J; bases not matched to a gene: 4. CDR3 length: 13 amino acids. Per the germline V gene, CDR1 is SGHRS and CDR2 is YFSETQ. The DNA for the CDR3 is TGCGCCAGCAGCCCCCGGGACAGCTACGAGCAGTACTTC. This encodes CASSPRDSYEQYF.

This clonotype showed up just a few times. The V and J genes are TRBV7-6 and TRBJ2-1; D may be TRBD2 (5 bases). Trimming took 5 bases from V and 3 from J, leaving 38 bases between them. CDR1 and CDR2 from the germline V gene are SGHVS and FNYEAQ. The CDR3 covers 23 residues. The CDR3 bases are TGTGCCAGCAGCCCCGAGAGTGGAGTTTTGGGCTCTCCTACTAGGAGGAGCTACAATGAGCAGTTCTTC. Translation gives CASSPESGVLGSPTRRSYNEQFF.

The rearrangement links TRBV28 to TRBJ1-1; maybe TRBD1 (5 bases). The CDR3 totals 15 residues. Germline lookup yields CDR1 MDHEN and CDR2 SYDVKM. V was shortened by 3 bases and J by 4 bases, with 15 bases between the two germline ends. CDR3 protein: CASSFMGRESTEAFF. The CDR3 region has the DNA TGTGCCAGCAGTTTTATGGGCAGGGAAAGCACTGAAGCTTTCTTT.

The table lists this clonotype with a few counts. DNA for the CDR3: TGTGCCAGCAGCTTAGAGGCGGGGGAATCCTACGAGCAGTACTTC. As protein: CASSLEAGESYEQYF. The V call is TRBV7-9, the J call TRBJ2-7, with TRBD2 identical over 7 bases. With 1 base clipped from V and 1 base from J, the junction kept 4 bases outside the gene matches. Germline assignment: CDR1 SEHNR and CDR2 FQNEAQ (reference sequence). This CDR3 spans 15 amino acids.

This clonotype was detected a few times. CDR3 protein: CASPLRGKAGELFF. As DNA, the CDR3 is TGTGCCTCCCCGTTAAGGGGGAAAGCCGGGGAGCTGTTTTTT. J is TRBJ2-2 and V is TRBV30; TRBD1 might be the D (6 bases). V was clipped by 7 bases and J by 6 bases, with 18 bases between them. Germline lookup yields CDR1 GTSNPN and CDR2 SVGIG (reference sequence). This CDR3 region has 14 residues.

The CDR3 loop is CASSRQGRGYTF. CDR3 nucleotides: TGTGCCAGCAGTCGACAGGGACGAGGCTACACCTTC. The V call is TRBV6-1, the J call TRBJ1-2, with 7 bases fitting TRBD1. Germline loops: CDR1 MNHNS, CDR2 SASEGT. Trimming removed 5 bases from V and 8 bases from J; junction bases left unmatched: 5. The CDR3 sequence is 12 residues long.

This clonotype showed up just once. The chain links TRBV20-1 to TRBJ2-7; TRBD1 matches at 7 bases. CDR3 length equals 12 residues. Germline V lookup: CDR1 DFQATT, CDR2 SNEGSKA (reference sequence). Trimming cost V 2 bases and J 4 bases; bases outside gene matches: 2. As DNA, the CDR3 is TGCAGTGCTAGAATACAGGGGTACGAGCAGTACTTC. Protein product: CSARIQGYEQYF.

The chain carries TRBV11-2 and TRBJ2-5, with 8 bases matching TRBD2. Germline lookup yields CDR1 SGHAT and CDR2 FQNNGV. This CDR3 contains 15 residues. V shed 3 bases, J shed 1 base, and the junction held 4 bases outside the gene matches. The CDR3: CASSFGAGAQETQYF. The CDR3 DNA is TGTGCCAGCAGCTTTGGAGCGGGAGCCCAAGAGACCCAGTACTTC.

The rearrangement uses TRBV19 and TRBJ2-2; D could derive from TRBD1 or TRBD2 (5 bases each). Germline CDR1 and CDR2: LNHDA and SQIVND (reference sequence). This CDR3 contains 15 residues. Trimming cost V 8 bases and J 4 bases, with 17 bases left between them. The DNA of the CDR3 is TGTGCCAGTGAAAGGGTCGGGACGGTCACCGGGGAGCTGTTTTTT. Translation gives CASERVGTVTGELFF.

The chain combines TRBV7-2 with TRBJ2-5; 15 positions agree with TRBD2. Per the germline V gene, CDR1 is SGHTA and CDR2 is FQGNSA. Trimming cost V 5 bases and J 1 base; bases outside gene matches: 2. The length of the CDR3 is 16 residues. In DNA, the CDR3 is TGTGCCAGCAGCCAGGGACTAGCGGGAGGCCAAGAGACCCAGTACTTC. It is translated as CASSQGLAGGQETQYF.

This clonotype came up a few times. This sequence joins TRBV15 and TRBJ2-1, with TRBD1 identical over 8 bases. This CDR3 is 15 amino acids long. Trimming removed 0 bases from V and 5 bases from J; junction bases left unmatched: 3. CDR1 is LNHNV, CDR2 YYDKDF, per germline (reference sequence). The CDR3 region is CATSRDRGQDNEQFF. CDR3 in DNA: TGTGCCACCAGCAGAGACAGGGGGCAGGACAATGAGCAGTTCTTC. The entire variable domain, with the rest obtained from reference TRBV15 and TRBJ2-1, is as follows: DAMVIQNPRYQVTQFGKPVTLSCSQTLNHNVMYWYQQKSSQAPKLLFHYYDKDFNNEADTPDNFQSRRPNTSFCFLDIRSPGLGDTAMYLCATSRDRGQDNEQFFGPGTRLTVL.